The clone carrying this T cell receptor beta chain has ten or more counts. Its matching antigen is unknown. The entry originates in a study of T cell repertoires in cytomegalovirus infection. About the research overall: Epitope selection comprised recently identified HLA-C-restricted CMV epitopes and well-studied HLA-B-restricted CMV epitopes.

TCRdb used MiXCR to reprocess the reads, holding one entry per CDR3 protein. Among 300,000 to 400,000 distinct CDR3 sequences listed, roughly 25% were seen once. Study-wide results and limits: Dominating the ex vivo response were HLA-C-restricted CMV-specific TCR beta clonotypes.

This sample comprised cultured PBMCs, obtained from culture after CMV antigen stimulation. The sequence came from a human donor in good health (CMV status not recorded). Some clones in this sample may be carry-over from other donors' samples.

Here the CDR3 DNA reads TGTGCCAGCACATCAGGATCCGGGGAGCTGTTTTTT. This sequence encodes CASTSGSGELFF. The chain carries TRBV6-1 and TRBJ2-2; no reliable D call. V was cut by 7 bases and J by 6 bases, with 9 bases left in between. CDR1 is MNHNS, CDR2 SASEGT, per germline. This CDR3 is 12 amino acids long.